This T cell receptor (beta chain) was found in a study of blood T cell repertoires in COVID-19. In the study overall: PBMCs, B-cell-depleted T cells, or T cells were the source of the cDNA or gDNA that made up the material.

Patients of the Seattle cohort, enrolled during active infection, were followed longitudinally. The ends were cut back, 3 bases at V and 4 bases at J, with 10 bases in the middle. Germline V gene sequence: CDR1 KGHSY, CDR2 FQNENV. The CDR3 has 14 amino acids. Produced via immunoSEQ multiplex PCR; TCRdb's table is partial and in-frame only. The top ten clones hold approximately 5.5% of a sample with almost 250,000 clones, roughly 83% of them seen once. This clone occurred a few times. The clonotype was recovered from a woman at least 80 years old with COVID-19, enrolled during active disease. The genes are TRBV16 and TRBJ1-5, with a weak D call TRBD1 (6 bases). The material sequenced was peripheral blood. The CDR3 sequence is CASSQQGTNQPQHF. In DNA form, the CDR3 reads TGTGCCAGCAGCCAGCAGGGGACGAATCAGCCCCAGCATTTT.